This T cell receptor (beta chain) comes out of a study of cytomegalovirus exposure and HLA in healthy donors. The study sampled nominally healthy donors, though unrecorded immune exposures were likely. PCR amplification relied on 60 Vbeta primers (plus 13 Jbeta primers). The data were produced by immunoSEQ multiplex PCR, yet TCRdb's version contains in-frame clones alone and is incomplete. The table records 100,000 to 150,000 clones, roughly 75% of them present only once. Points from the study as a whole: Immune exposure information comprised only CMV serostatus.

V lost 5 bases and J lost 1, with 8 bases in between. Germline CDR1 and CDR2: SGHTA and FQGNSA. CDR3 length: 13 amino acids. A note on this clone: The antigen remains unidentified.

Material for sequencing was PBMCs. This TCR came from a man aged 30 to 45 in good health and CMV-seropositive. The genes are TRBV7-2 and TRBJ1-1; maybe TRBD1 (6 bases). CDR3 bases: TGTGCCAGCAGCCAGGGACAGAACACTGAAGCTTTCTTT. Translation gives CASSQGQNTEAFF.